This is a list of T cell receptor beta chains from one sample in a study of blood T cell repertoires in COVID-19. Sequencing was performed with immunoSEQ multiplex PCR; in TCRdb, only in-frame clones are kept and a portion is missing. The sample comprises roughly 300,000 clones, around 90% of which are singletons, and around 1.1% rests with the top ten. The sequencing sample was made of PBMCs or T cells enriched from blood (not recorded which). Source of these receptors: a woman aged 30 to 39 who had recovered from COVID-19. Both conserved end residues are part of each CDR3. The D gene is left open where the match is weak. Only part of the rows carry a size: once, few, many, or a class if the clone is expanded.

J gene	V gene	D gene	clone size	CDR3 protein	CDR3 DNA
TRBJ2-3	TRBV5-4	-	-	CASSLWTTDTQYF	TGTGCCAGCAGCCTATGGACAACAGATACGCAGTATTTT
TRBJ1-2	TRBV10-3	-	once	CAISEPDTSYGYTF	TGTGCCATCAGTGAGCCCGACACCTCGTATGGCTACACCTTC
TRBJ1-1	TRBV10-1	-	-	CASSESETGAYTEAFF	TGCGCCAGCAGTGAGTCTGAGACAGGAGCATACACTGAAGCTTTCTTT
TRBJ2-3	TRBV5-1	TRBD2	-	CASSLELAGGTDTQYF	TGCGCCAGCAGCTTGGAATTAGCGGGAGGCACAGATACGCAGTATTTT
TRBJ1-5	TRBV7-8	TRBD1	few	CASSFRGSNQPQHF	TGTGCCAGCAGCTTCAGGGGGAGCAATCAGCCCCAGCATTTT
TRBJ1-3	TRBV6-4	-	-	CASSANRLGSGNTIYF	TGTGCCAGCAGTGCCAATAGACTGGGCTCTGGAAACACCATATATTTT
TRBJ1-2	TRBV5-3	TRBD1	-	CARSRTGVGYGYTF	TGTGCCAGAAGCCGGACAGGGGTAGGCTATGGCTACACCTTC
TRBJ2-7	TRBV3-1/TRBV3-2	-	-	CASSRRTSYEQYF	TGTGCCAGCAGCCGCAGGACATCCTACGAGCAGTACTTC
TRBJ2-7	TRBV4-1	TRBD1	-	CASSRGDRGFSYEQYF	TGCGCCAGCAGCCGAGGGGACAGGGGGTTCTCCTACGAGCAGTACTTC
TRBJ2-7	TRBV1	-	-	CTSSRGLGCKFARGKHEQYF	TGCACCAGCAGCCGGGGTTTAGGGTGTAAATTCGCAAGAGGGAAGCACGAGCAGTACTTC
TRBJ1-2	TRBV3-1/TRBV3-2	-	once	CASSQDWTANYGYTF	TGTGCCAGCAGCCAGGACTGGACGGCTAACTATGGCTACACCTTC
TRBJ2-7	TRBV19	TRBD1	-	CASSGQESSYEQYF	TGTGCCAGTAGTGGACAGGAGAGCTCCTACGAGCAGTACTTC
TRBJ2-5	TRBV4-2	-	once	CASSQDQSRRRETQYF	TGTGCCAGCAGCCAAGATCAGAGTAGGAGGAGGGAGACCCAGTACTTC
TRBJ1-2	TRBV15	-	-	CATSSHDGINYGYTF	TGTGCCACCAGCAGCCATGACGGGATTAACTATGGCTACACCTTC
TRBJ2-5	TRBV11-1	-	-	CASSLDEGDETQYF	TGTGCCAGCAGCTTAGATGAGGGGGACGAGACCCAGTACTTC
TRBJ1-5	TRBV7-2	TRBD1	few	CASLQGSNQPQHF	TGTGCCAGCTTACAGGGGTCCAATCAGCCCCAGCATTTT
TRBJ1-2	TRBV28	TRBD1	-	CASSPGQNLYGYTF	TGTGCCAGCAGCCCGGGACAGAATCTCTATGGCTACACCTTC
TRBJ1-2	TRBV9	TRBD1	-	CASSVEGQGAGGYTF	TGTGCCAGCAGCGTAGAAGGACAGGGGGCGGGTGGCTACACCTTC
TRBJ2-3	TRBV27	TRBD2	-	CASSPHPYQTSGDTDTQYF	TGTGCCAGCAGTCCCCACCCCTACCAGACTAGCGGGGACACAGATACGCAGTATTTT
TRBJ2-5	TRBV14	TRBD2	-	CASSRTSGRKAETQYF	TGTGCCAGCTCAAGGACTAGCGGGAGAAAGGCAGAGACCCAGTACTTC
TRBJ2-3	TRBV9	TRBD2	-	CASSAGLADTDTQYF	TGTGCCAGCAGCGCCGGACTAGCGGACACAGATACGCAGTATTTT